The 10 T cell receptor beta chains below all came from one sample that was sequenced in a study of T cell changes during pregnancy in multiple sclerosis. TCRdb keeps only in-frame clones here, not all; method: immunoSEQ multiplex PCR. The sample lists about 39,000 clones; 90% to 95% were seen once. The specimen comprised CD4+ T cells from peripheral blood mononuclear cells, sampled after pregnancy. These receptors came from a female donor with multiple sclerosis, enrolled in a pregnancy study.

DNA of the CDR3: TGTGCCAGCAGTGAAGGCGGGGGGGCGACTGAAGCTTTCTTT. It is translated as CASSEGGGATEAFF. The V call is TRBV6-1, the J call TRBJ1-1, with D possibly being TRBD1 (6 bases). This CDR3 contains 14 residues. The V and J ends lost 1 base and 5 bases respectively, with 11 bases between them. Germline V gene data show CDR1 as MNHNS and CDR2 as SASEGT.

The chain couples TRBV6-6 to TRBJ1-5; the match to TRBD1 covers 8 bases. The CDR3 sequence is 14 residues long. Germline lookup yields CDR1 MNHNY and CDR2 SVGAGI (reference sequence). Unmatched junction bases numbered 3, after V lost 6 bases and J lost 2 bases. CDR3 DNA: TGTGCCAGCAGAGAGGACAGGGGCAATCAGCCCCAGCATTTT. Amino acid sequence: CASREDRGNQPQHF.

CDR3 nucleotides: TGTGCCAGCAGTCCTTCGGACAGCGGTTATGGCTACACCTTC. As protein: CASSPSDSGYGYTF. The chain links TRBV5-6 to TRBJ1-2; possibly TRBD1 for D (6 bases). CDR3 size: 14 residues. Germline CDR1 and CDR2: SGHDT and YYEEEE. V lost 5 bases to trimming and J lost 5 bases, with 16 bases between them. Together with reference TRBV5-6 and TRBJ1-2, the CDR3 gives the full variable domain: DAGVTQSPTHLIKTRGQQVTLRCSPKSGHDTVSWYQQALGQGPQFIFQYYEEEERQRGNFPDRFSGHQFPNYSSELNVNALLLGDSALYLCASSPSDSGYGYTFGSGTRLTVV.

This clone was picked up one time. The rearrangement joins TRBV29-1 to TRBJ1-6; tentatively, D is TRBD1 (6 bases). The length of the CDR3 is 13 residues. Per the germline V gene, CDR1 is SQVTM and CDR2 is ANQGSEA. Deletions cut 5 bases from V and 7 bases from J, with 12 bases between. CDR3 sequence: CSVQQGWNSPLHF. The DNA of the CDR3 is TGCAGCGTTCAACAGGGTTGGAATTCACCCCTCCACTTT. Full variable domain (outside the CDR3, taken from reference TRBV29-1 and TRBJ1-6): SAVISQKPSRDICQRGTSLTIQCQVDSQVTMMFWYRQQPGQSLTLIATANQGSEATYESGFVIDKFPISRPNLTFSTLTVSNMSPEDSSIYLCSVQQGWNSPLHFGNGTRLTVT.

This clone was observed once. The V gene is TRBV15, the J gene TRBJ2-3; D is perhaps TRBD2 (6 bases). Trimming shortened V by 1 base and J by 7 bases, and 21 bases separated the two germline ends. The CDR3 consists of 17 residues. From germline, CDR1 is LNHNV and CDR2 YYDKDF (reference sequence). CDR3 protein: CATSRGPGGWDGNTQYF. CDR3 coding DNA: TGTGCCACCAGCAGAGGGCCAGGAGGGTGGGACGGGAATACGCAGTATTTT.

The genes are TRBV19 and TRBJ2-3, with no clear D. V was cut by 6 bases and J by 2 bases, with 15 bases left in between. The CDR3 length is 15 residues. Germline CDR1 is LNHDA and CDR2 is SQIVND (reference sequence). The CDR3 DNA follows: TGTGCCAGTAGGGGCCACTCCGGAAACACAGATACGCAGTATTTT. As protein: CASRGHSGNTDTQYF.

This chain joins TRBV6-1 and TRBJ2-2; no reliable D call. V lost 3 bases to trimming and J lost 4 bases, with 15 bases between them. Looked up from germline, CDR1 is MNHNS and CDR2 is SASEGT. This CDR3 spans 16 amino acids. The CDR3 nucleotides are TGTGCCAGCAGTGACGCTCATGGAGTTGGCACCGGGGAGCTGTTTTTT. It codes for CASSDAHGVGTGELFF.

The chain combines TRBV6-1 with TRBJ1-3; D is perhaps TRBD1 (6 bases). V lost 5 bases to trimming and J lost 0 bases, with 8 bases between them. CDR3 length: 14 residues. Germline assignment: CDR1 MNHNS and CDR2 SASEGT. The CDR3 nucleotides read TGTGCCAGCAGTTTGGACAGCTCTGGAAACACCATATATTTT. As protein: CASSLDSSGNTIYF.

J is TRBJ1-6 and V is TRBV6-1, with 8 bases lining up with TRBD1. Germline trimming cut 6 bases from V and 10 bases from J; bases unmatched to any gene: 5. This CDR3 has 13 amino acids. CDR1 and CDR2 from the germline V gene are MNHNS and SASEGT. This CDR3 reads CASRKTGDSPLHF. CDR3 in DNA: TGTGCCAGCAGGAAGACAGGGGACTCACCCCTCCACTTT.

Written as DNA, the CDR3 is TGTGCCAGCAGCCAAGATCAGTTGACAGGGGATGGCTACACCTTC. Translated: CASSQDQLTGDGYTF. V and J are TRBV14 and TRBJ1-2; 8 nucleotides align to TRBD1. The CDR3 sequence is 15 residues long. Germline values: CDR1 SGHDN, CDR2 FVKESK. V gave up 0 bases and J gave up 6 bases; unmatched junction bases: 6.